The clone carrying this T cell receptor beta chain was found a few times. TCRdb re-analysed the 5' RACE reads in MiXCR, keeping a single row per CDR3 protein. The sample gives about 470,000 distinct CDR3 sequences, 20% to 25% of which show up once; around 3% is in the top ten. This record comes from a study of identical twins. CDR3 length: 15 residues. V lost 3 bases, J lost 2 bases, and 14 bases lay in between. Germline loops: CDR1 SGHRS, CDR2 YFSETQ. This sample also appeared in a second study, on T cells expressing NK-cell markers. Per that paper: Researchers report these clonotypes also headed the CD3+CD56-NKG2C+ fraction in a handful of donors.

The specimen sequenced was CD4+ T cells sorted from blood. This TCR was sampled from a woman aged 18-29 years in good health. The chain couples TRBV5-1 to TRBJ1-1; D may be TRBD1 (5 bases). The DNA for the CDR3 is TGCGCCAGCAGCTGGGGTCTGGGGGACAACACTGAAGCTTTCTTT. This codes for CASSWGLGDNTEAFF.